The 20 T cell receptor beta chains reported below all come from one sample, sequenced in a study of shared clonotypes between healthy human individuals. Profiling relied on immunoSEQ multiplex PCR, and the TCRdb table lists in-frame clones only, not all of them. The sample yields approximately 1.1 million clones, about 80% seen once. Sequencing used memory CD4+ T cells from PBMCs. Indicated subset: CD45RA-negative fraction. These receptors came from a man aged 18 to 29 in good health. Some clones in this sample may be carry-over from other donors' samples.

V usage is TRBV5-1 and J usage is TRBJ2-3; 7 bases are shared with TRBD2. Germline assignment: CDR1 SGHRS and CDR2 YFSETQ. V shed 0 bases, J shed 6 bases, and the junction held 4 bases outside the gene matches. The CDR3 spans 14 residues. CDR3: CASSLDPGRDTQYF. CDR3 in DNA: TGCGCCAGCAGCTTGGATCCCGGGAGGGATACGCAGTATTTT.

This chain's CDR3 is CASSESSISRVTPTYNEQFF. In DNA, the CDR3 is TGCGCCAGCAGTGAGTCGAGCATTTCGCGGGTGACACCTACCTACAATGAGCAGTTCTTC. The genes are TRBV10-1 and TRBJ2-1; D perhaps matches TRBD2 (5 bases). This CDR3 spans 20 amino acids. The germline gives CDR1 WNHNN, CDR2 SYGVQD (reference sequence). The V gene lost 0 bases and the J gene lost 2 bases, with 23 bases spanning the gap.

V and J are TRBV28 and TRBJ2-1; D is perhaps TRBD2 (6 bases). The CDR3 covers 16 residues. V gave up 3 bases and J gave up 2 bases, with 14 bases separating them. Germline V gene data show CDR1 as MDHEN and CDR2 as SYDVKM. CDR3 residues: CASSFVRASAYNEQFF. CDR3 coding DNA: TGTGCCAGCAGTTTCGTTCGGGCTAGCGCCTACAATGAGCAGTTCTTC.

This chain connects TRBV30 to TRBJ2-1; D is unclear. V lost 1 base and J lost 3, with 1 base in between. Germline V gene lookup returns CDR1 GTSNPN and CDR2 SVGIG (reference sequence). CDR3 length: 11 amino acids. The CDR3 nucleotides read TGTGCCTGGAGTGACTACAATGAGCAGTTCTTC. This codes for CAWSDYNEQFF.

This clone was found a few times. The chain joins TRBV6-4 to TRBJ1-2; D gene ambiguous. Germline-derived CDR1 and CDR2 are MRHNA and SNTAGT. The CDR3 runs 17 residues. Trimming took 4 bases from V and 4 from J, leaving 22 bases between them. CDR3 residues: CASSVPDSSHYSYGYTF. CDR3 DNA: TGTGCCAGCAGTGTCCCGGATAGCTCCCATTACAGCTATGGCTACACCTTC.

This chain connects TRBV7-9 to TRBJ2-1; D not resolved. Germline-derived CDR1 and CDR2 are SEHNR and FQNEAQ (reference sequence). This CDR3 spans 15 amino acids. V lost 5 bases to trimming and J lost 0 bases, with 11 bases between them. The chain's CDR3 is CASSVGTRSYNEQFF. The CDR3 DNA sequence: TGTGCCAGCAGCGTTGGTACACGCTCCTACAATGAGCAGTTCTTC.

The chain employs TRBV20-1 and TRBJ1-1; no definite D call. Looked up from germline, CDR1 is DFQATT and CDR2 is SNEGSKA (reference sequence). Trimming shortened V by 6 bases and J by 8 bases, and 13 bases separated the two germline ends. This CDR3 is 11 amino acids long. The CDR3 spells CSASRANEAFF. In DNA form, the CDR3 reads TGCAGTGCAAGTAGGGCCAACGAAGCTTTCTTT.

The rearrangement joins TRBV7-8 to TRBJ1-1; D remains ambiguous. There are 14 residues in the CDR3. V lost 5 bases and J lost 7, with 17 bases in between. Germline V gene data show CDR1 as SGHVS and CDR2 as FQNEAQ. DNA for the CDR3: TGTGCCAGCAGCACAGCCCGCTATCCGGATGAAGCTTTCTTT. Its protein is CASSTARYPDEAFF. Filled out from reference TRBV7-8 and TRBJ1-1, the complete variable domain reads GAGVSQSPRYKVAKRGQDVALRCDPISGHVSLFWYQQALGQGPEFLTYFQNEAQLDKSGLPSDRFFAERPEGSVSTLKIQRTQQEDSAVYLCASSTARYPDEAFFGQGTRLTVV.

The chain joins TRBV10-3 to TRBJ2-5; possibly TRBD2 for D (6 bases). The V gene lost 10 bases and the J gene lost 5 bases, with 20 bases spanning the gap. In germline, CDR1 is ENHRY, CDR2 SYGVKD. This CDR3 comprises 14 residues. The CDR3 spells CATGGEGSLETQYF. In nucleotides, the CDR3 is TGTGCCACCGGGGGTGAGGGGTCGTTGGAGACCCAGTACTTC.

The rearrangement uses TRBV6-1 and TRBJ2-7; possibly TRBD1 for D (6 bases). The V end lost 0 bases, the J end lost 3 bases, and 12 bases lay between the germline ends. CDR3 length: 15 amino acids. In germline, CDR1 is MNHNS, CDR2 SASEGT. CDR3 sequence reads: CASSEALGGSYEQYF. The CDR3 DNA follows: TGTGCCAGCAGTGAAGCCCTAGGGGGTAGCTACGAGCAGTACTTC.

V is TRBV14 and J is TRBJ2-1; D is unresolved. This CDR3 comprises 15 residues. The germline CDR1 and CDR2 sequences are SGHDN and FVKESK. Between the trimmed V and J ends, which lost 2 bases and 1 base, there was a span of 9 bases. CDR3 sequence (DNA): TGTGCCAGCAGCCAACCGGAAACATCCTACAATGAGCAGTTCTTC. Residues: CASSQPETSYNEQFF.

This clone was observed a handful of times. This chain links TRBV2 with TRBJ2-2; 11 nucleotides match TRBD2. The CDR3 sequence is 15 residues long. V was clipped by 7 bases and J by 2 bases; unmatched bases: 3. Germline CDR1 is SNHLY and CDR2 is FYNNEI. CDR3 amino acids: CASMGTSGNTGELFF. CDR3 bases: TGTGCCAGCATGGGGACTAGCGGAAACACCGGGGAGCTGTTTTTT.

This chain connects TRBV7-7 to TRBJ2-5; 10 bases are shared with TRBD1. Germline lookup yields CDR1 SSHAT and CDR2 FNYEAQ (reference sequence). The CDR3 runs 13 residues. Trimming at V came to 5 bases and at J to 5 bases, leaving 2 bases not matched to a gene. DNA for the CDR3: TGTGCCAGCAGCCAGGACAGGGGGGAGACCCAGTACTTC. Encoded protein: CASSQDRGETQYF.

This clone was found once. This chain uses TRBV28 with TRBJ2-3; 9 nucleotides match TRBD1. Germline loops: CDR1 MDHEN, CDR2 SYDVKM. With V trimmed by 5 bases and J by 4 bases, 4 bases remained unmatched. The CDR3 runs 14 residues. The CDR3 DNA sequence: TGTGCCAGCAGTGCGGGACAGGGACCAGATACGCAGTATTTT. Translated: CASSAGQGPDTQYF.

The chain combines TRBV11-2 with TRBJ1-1; D may be TRBD1 (5 bases). The germline V gene has CDR1 SGHAT and CDR2 FQNNGV. This CDR3 has 16 amino acids. Trimming took off 3 bases at V and 0 bases at J, with 14 bases between the two ends. The CDR3 DNA sequence: TGTGCCAGCAGCTTTCGAAGGGTGGACATGAACACTGAAGCTTTCTTT. Amino acid sequence: CASSFRRVDMNTEAFF.

With respect to this clone: Distinct nucleotide sequences in the sample also encode this CDR3. The V gene is TRBV28, the J gene TRBJ1-5; D is possibly TRBD1 (5 bases). Per germline, CDR1 MDHEN and CDR2 SYDVKM. Trimming took off 5 bases at V and 1 base at J, with 9 bases between the two ends. This CDR3 region has 14 residues. For the CDR3, the DNA is TGTGCCAGCAGTCTGGGACGGAGCAATCAGCCCCAGCATTTT. It is translated as CASSLGRSNQPQHF.

The chain has TRBV5-1 and TRBJ2-1, with D perhaps matching TRBD2 (5 bases). Germline V gene lookup returns CDR1 SGHRS and CDR2 YFSETQ. CDR3 length equals 15 residues. V was pared by 4 bases and J by 4 bases, with 15 bases between. The CDR3 DNA reads TGCGCCAGCAGCCCGGGAAGTAACGAGTACAATGAGCAGTTCTTC. This encodes CASSPGSNEYNEQFF.

A few counts support this clone. This chain joins TRBV30 and TRBJ1-1; D ambiguous. Per the germline V gene, CDR1 is GTSNPN and CDR2 is SVGIG (reference sequence). V lost 4 bases to trimming and J lost 3 bases, with 12 bases between them. The CDR3 spans 13 residues. The CDR3 spells CAWMQRRDTEAFF. CDR3 sequence (DNA): TGTGCCTGGATGCAACGGCGGGACACTGAAGCTTTCTTT.

The chain couples TRBV5-1 to TRBJ2-5; TRBD2 aligns across 7 bases. V gave up 0 bases and J gave up 7 bases; unmatched junction bases: 15. This CDR3 has 17 residues. The germline CDR1 and CDR2 sequences are SGHRS and YFSETQ. CDR3 in DNA: TGCGCCAGCAGCTTGGCTCTCAGCGGGGCCGCCTTCGGGACCCAGTACTTC. It encodes CASSLALSGAAFGTQYF.

This clone was counted only a few times. This chain links TRBV28 with TRBJ1-5; no clear D gene. The V gene's germline CDR1 is MDHEN and CDR2 SYDVKM. The V gene lost 10 bases and the J gene lost 3 bases, with 13 bases spanning the gap. CDR3 length: 13 residues. In nucleotides, the CDR3 is TGTGCCACCCATGGGGTATTCAATCAGCCCCAGCATTTT. Its translation is CATHGVFNQPQHF.